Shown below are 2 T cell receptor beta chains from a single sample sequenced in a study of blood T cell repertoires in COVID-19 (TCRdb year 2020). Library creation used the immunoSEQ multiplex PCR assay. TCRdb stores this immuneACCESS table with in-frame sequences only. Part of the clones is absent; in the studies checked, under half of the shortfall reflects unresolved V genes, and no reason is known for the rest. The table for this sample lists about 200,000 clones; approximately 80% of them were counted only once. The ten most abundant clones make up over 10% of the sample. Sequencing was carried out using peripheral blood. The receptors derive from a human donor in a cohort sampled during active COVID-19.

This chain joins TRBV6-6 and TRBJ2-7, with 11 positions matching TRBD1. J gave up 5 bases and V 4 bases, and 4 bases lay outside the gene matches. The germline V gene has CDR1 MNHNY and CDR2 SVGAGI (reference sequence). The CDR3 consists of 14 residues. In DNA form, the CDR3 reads TGTGCCAGCAGTTGGGACAGGGGGAACGACGAGCAGTACTTC. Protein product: CASSWDRGNDEQYF.

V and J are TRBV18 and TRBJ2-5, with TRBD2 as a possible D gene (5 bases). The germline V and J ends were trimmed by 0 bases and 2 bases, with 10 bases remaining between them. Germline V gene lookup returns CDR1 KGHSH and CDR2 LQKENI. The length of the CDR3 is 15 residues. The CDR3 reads CASSPPRGGQETQYF. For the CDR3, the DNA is TGTGCCAGCTCACCACCGAGAGGAGGACAAGAGACCCAGTACTTC.